The sequence of this TCR beta chain was determined in a study of cytomegalovirus exposure and HLA in healthy donors. Study-wide results and limits: A missense DCLRE1C variant was associated with V- and J-gene trimming of TCR beta chains in a later analysis, and an independent cohort replicated the association. Versus the approximately 700-donor mean, an Asian-associated ancestry cluster reportedly showed fewer N-insertions in a later analysis. Diagnosis of cytomegalovirus status made by the classifier reportedly showed high specificity and sensitivity.

The PCR employed 60 Vbeta primers together with 13 Jbeta primers. Sequenced by immunoSEQ multiplex PCR; TCRdb stores in-frame clones only, minus some. The data show about 200,000 clones, around 88% seen once. Regarding this clone: Its cognate antigen is unknown.

Trimming removed 8 bases from V and 1 base from J; junction bases left unmatched: 7. In germline, CDR1 is LNHDA, CDR2 SQIVND (reference sequence). The CDR3 is 14 amino acids. This clonotype originated in a woman aged 25 to 39 in good health and CMV-seronegative. The specimen was PBMCs. V is TRBV19 and J is TRBJ1-1; 7 bases fit TRBD1. The CDR3 protein is CASFKRQGNTEAFF. The CDR3 DNA follows: TGTGCCAGTTTCAAACGACAGGGGAACACTGAAGCTTTCTTT.